This TCR beta chain was identified during a study of OX40 agonist ivuxolimab in advanced cancers. The CDR3 covers 12 residues. Germline V lookup: CDR1 SQVTM, CDR2 ANQGSEA. Trimming removed 2 bases from V and 9 bases from J, with 10 bases in between. Libraries were prepared by immunoSEQ multiplex PCR; TCRdb keeps only in-frame clonotypes and omits some of them. Of 45,000 to 60,000 clones listed, roughly 86% are singletons. The clonotype comes from an adult with an advanced solid tumor such as melanoma, head and neck, liver or kidney cancer. V usage is TRBV29-1 and J usage is TRBJ1-4; the D is unclear. The specimen was CD4+ or CD8+ T cells sorted from blood, collected in a trial of the OX40 agonist ivuxolimab. CDR3 sequence (DNA): TGCAGCGTTGAAATGGCCGGGAAAAAACTGTTTTTT. Translation gives CSVEMAGKKLFF.